This passage covers 25 T cell receptor beta chains from one sample sequenced in a study of radiotherapy plus CTLA-4 blockade in lung cancer. This table comes from immunoSEQ multiplex PCR, and its TCRdb copy is limited to in-frame clones, with some not included. The sample shows some 46,000 clones, 75% to 90% of them seen only once. The sequenced sample was peripheral blood, obtained from a patient treated with radiotherapy plus ipilimumab. The source of these receptors is a human donor with non-small cell lung cancer who had stable disease on radiotherapy plus ipilimumab.

This chain links TRBV5-1 with TRBJ2-1, with TRBD1 matching 7 bases. Germline CDR1 is SGHRS and CDR2 is YFSETQ. The CDR3 is 15 residues long. V was pared by 2 bases and J by 7 bases, with 9 bases of the junction left unmatched. DNA for the CDR3: TGCGCCAGCAGCTTCACAGGGGACCCTTTTAATGAGCAGTTCTTC. It specifies CASSFTGDPFNEQFF.

This chain uses TRBV7-9 with TRBJ2-1; D not certain. Germline V gene lookup returns CDR1 SEHNR and CDR2 FQNEAQ (reference sequence). V lost 1 base to trimming and J lost 4 bases, with 5 bases between them. This CDR3 region has 13 residues. The CDR3 nucleotides are TGTGCCAGCAGCTTAGGACAATACAATGAGCAGTTCTTC. Its translation is CASSLGQYNEQFF.

The V and J genes are TRBV18 and TRBJ1-2; maybe TRBD1 (6 bases). V gave up 3 bases and J gave up 8 bases, with 19 bases separating them. Germline-derived CDR1 and CDR2 are KGHSH and LQKENI. The CDR3 totals 15 residues. Here the CDR3 reads CASSPNDRTFGGYTF. In DNA, the CDR3 is TGTGCCAGCTCACCCAATGACAGGACCTTCGGGGGCTACACCTTC.

The chain links TRBV27 to TRBJ2-1; 8 bases are a match to TRBD2. The J segment lost 0 bases and the V segment lost 6 bases, leaving 4 bases of the junction unmatched. This CDR3 has 15 amino acids. Germline CDR1 MNHEY, CDR2 SMNVEV (reference sequence). The CDR3 spells CASSREGSSYNEQFF. The CDR3 DNA reads TGTGCCAGCAGCCGGGAGGGGAGCTCCTACAATGAGCAGTTCTTC.

The genes are TRBV28 and TRBJ1-1, with 10 bases matching TRBD1. The V gene's germline CDR1 is MDHEN and CDR2 SYDVKM. J gave up 0 bases and V 3 bases, and 13 bases lay outside the gene matches. The CDR3 runs to 19 residues. CDR3 amino acids: CASSFPRTGGRPMNTEAFF. The CDR3 bases are TGTGCCAGCAGTTTCCCTCGGACAGGGGGACGACCCATGAACACTGAAGCTTTCTTT. The full variable domain, in which reference TRBV28 and TRBJ1-1 provide the parts outside the CDR3, is DVKVTQSSRYLVKRTGEKVFLECVQDMDHENMFWYRQDPGLGLRLIYFSYDVKMKEKGDIPEGYSVSREKKERFSLILESASTNQTSMYLCASSFPRTGGRPMNTEAFFGQGTRLTVV.

The chain couples TRBV7-6 to TRBJ1-4, with D maybe TRBD1 (5 bases). Trimming left V 5 bases short and J 1 base short, with 8 bases between. This CDR3 is built from 14 residues. Germline V gene lookup returns CDR1 SGHVS and CDR2 FNYEAQ. As DNA, the CDR3 is TGTGCCAGCAGCCAGACAGTAACTAATGAAAAACTGTTTTTT. Translating it yields CASSQTVTNEKLFF. Full variable domain (rest looked up from reference TRBV7-6 and TRBJ1-4): GAGVSQSPRYKVTKRGQDVALRCDPISGHVSLYWYRQALGQGPEFLTYFNYEAQQDKSGLPNDRFSAERPEGSISTLTIQRTEQRDSAMYRCASSQTVTNEKLFFGSGTQLSVL.

A few counts support this clone. V usage is TRBV5-4 and J usage is TRBJ1-3; D unclear. V shed 3 bases and J shed 4 bases, with 11 bases lying between them. Germline V gene data show CDR1 as SGHNT and CDR2 as YYREEE (reference sequence). This CDR3 is built from 14 residues. The DNA for the CDR3 is TGTGCCAGCAGCTCCACACAAGAAGGAAACACCATATATTTT. Translating gives CASSSTQEGNTIYF.

The chain employs TRBV4-1 and TRBJ2-7; TRBD2 agrees at 9 bases. CDR1 is MGHRA, CDR2 YSYEKL, per germline. The junction had 20 bases not matched to a gene; V was cut back by 4 bases and J by 4 bases. The CDR3 consists of 19 residues. The CDR3 coding sequence is TGCGCCAGCAGCCTGCAATATGGGGGTAGCGGGAGCAGTTGGTACGAGCAGTACTTC. Protein: CASSLQYGGSGSSWYEQYF.

The chain carries TRBV6-4 and TRBJ2-3, with TRBD1 matching 7 bases. Looked up from germline, CDR1 is MRHNA and CDR2 is SNTAGT. The length of the CDR3 is 13 residues. Losses at the gene ends were 2 bases for V and 13 bases for J; bases not matched to a gene: 9. CDR3 nucleotide sequence: TGTGCCAGCAGTGACCGATCCGGTGACAGGGAGTATTTT. Its translation: CASSDRSGDREYF.

V is TRBV28 and J is TRBJ1-1, with TRBD1 as a possible D gene (6 bases). Germline-derived CDR1 and CDR2 are MDHEN and SYDVKM. This CDR3 is 15 amino acids long. Trimming took off 1 base at V and 2 bases at J, with 11 bases between the two ends. The CDR3 reads CASSLYQGLNTEAFF. Here the CDR3 DNA reads TGTGCCAGCAGTTTATACCAGGGGCTAAACACTGAAGCTTTCTTT.

This clone was detected once. V is TRBV7-3 and J is TRBJ2-7; 8 bases are shared with TRBD2. The CDR3 sequence is 15 residues long. Germline V CDR1 and CDR2: SGHTA, FQGTGA. V gave up 1 base and J gave up 4 bases; unmatched junction bases: 6. The CDR3 is CASSLMAGLAYEQYF. CDR3 bases: TGTGCCAGCAGCTTAATGGCCGGACTAGCATACGAGCAGTACTTC.

J is TRBJ2-2 and V is TRBV7-9; tentatively, D is TRBD1 (8 bases). CDR3 size: 18 residues. V lost 5 bases and J 2 bases, leaving 21 bases between the germline ends. The germline CDR1 and CDR2 sequences are SEHNR and FQNEAQ (reference sequence). The CDR3 DNA follows: TGTGCCAGCAGCCCCGGACAGGGCCGGGGGGAAAACACCGGGGAGCTGTTTTTT. Translating it yields CASSPGQGRGENTGELFF.

The V call is TRBV5-6, the J call TRBJ2-4; 8 bases match TRBD1. Germline V gene sequence: CDR1 SGHDT, CDR2 YYEEEE. The V gene end was trimmed by 4 bases and the J gene end by 0 bases; junction bases not matched to a gene: 6. This CDR3 spans 16 amino acids. The CDR3, as DNA: TGTGCCAGCAGCCCCGGGACAGGTCTAGCCAAAAACATTCAGTACTTC. This sequence encodes CASSPGTGLAKNIQYF.

The chain joins TRBV18 to TRBJ1-1; D is undetermined. Germline assignment: CDR1 KGHSH and CDR2 LQKENI. The CDR3 length is 13 residues. The germline V and J ends were trimmed by 6 bases and 3 bases, with 11 bases remaining between them. This CDR3 is CASSRTTDTEAFF. DNA of the CDR3: TGTGCCAGCTCGCGAACAACAGACACTGAAGCTTTCTTT.

Comments on this clone: This same CDR3 is encoded by further DNA sequences in the sample. The V call is TRBV12-5, the J call TRBJ2-3; D is ambiguous. This CDR3 is 15 amino acids long. The germline V gene has CDR1 LGHNT and CDR2 FRNRAP. With 1 base removed from V and 2 bases from J, the gap between germline ends came to 10 bases. The CDR3 here is CASGLGIRDTDTQYF. The CDR3 nucleotides read TGTGCTAGTGGTTTGGGAATCCGAGACACAGATACGCAGTATTTT.

The V and J genes are TRBV28 and TRBJ1-1; D remains ambiguous. Germline V gene lookup returns CDR1 MDHEN and CDR2 SYDVKM. The CDR3 totals 15 residues. V lost 6 bases and J lost 5, with 19 bases in between. CDR3 sequence reads: CASSDTPGRGTEAFF. CDR3 nucleotide sequence: TGTGCCAGCAGCGATACCCCCGGGCGAGGGACTGAAGCTTTCTTT. Combining the CDR3 with reference TRBV28 and TRBJ1-1 gives the whole variable domain DVKVTQSSRYLVKRTGEKVFLECVQDMDHENMFWYRQDPGLGLRLIYFSYDVKMKEKGDIPEGYSVSREKKERFSLILESASTNQTSMYLCASSDTPGRGTEAFFGQGTRLTVV.

J is TRBJ2-7 and V is TRBV7-2; the D is unclear. V lost 0 bases to trimming and J lost 4 bases, with 10 bases between them. Germline loops: CDR1 SGHTA, CDR2 FQGNSA. This CDR3 is built from 14 residues. CDR3: CASSLAKSIYEQYF. CDR3 bases: TGTGCCAGCAGCTTAGCGAAGAGTATTTACGAGCAGTACTTC. The whole variable domain, filled in from reference TRBV7-2 and TRBJ2-7, reads GAGVSQSPSNKVTEKGKDVELRCDPISGHTALYWYRQSLGQGLEFLIYFQGNSAPDKSGLPSDRFSAERTGGSVSTLTIQRTQQEDSAVYLCASSLAKSIYEQYFGPGTRLTVT.

V is TRBV11-2 and J is TRBJ2-3; 8 positions agree with TRBD2. The CDR3 spans 18 residues. V shed 3 bases, J shed 3 bases, and the junction held 14 bases outside the gene matches. Germline V gene lookup returns CDR1 SGHAT and CDR2 FQNNGV. The DNA for the CDR3 is TGTGCCAGCAGCTTGTTACGCGTACTAGCGGAATTAACAGATACGCAGTATTTT. This codes for CASSLLRVLAELTDTQYF. The complete variable domain, with remaining parts taken from reference TRBV11-2 and TRBJ2-3, reads EAGVAQSPRYKIIEKRQSVAFWCNPISGHATLYWYQQILGQGPKLLIQFQNNGVVDDSQLPKDRFSAERLKGVDSTLKIQPAKLEDSAVYLCASSLLRVLAELTDTQYFGPGTRLTVL.

V usage is TRBV7-2 and J usage is TRBJ2-7, with 10 positions matching TRBD1. J gave up 3 bases and V 0 bases, and 14 bases lay outside the gene matches. Per the germline V gene, CDR1 is SGHTA and CDR2 is FQGNSA. The CDR3 contains 19 residues. Here the CDR3 DNA reads TGTGCCAGCAGCTTAGCAAGGGACAGGGGTTCTCCGACGCTCTACGAGCAGTACTTC. This translates into CASSLARDRGSPTLYEQYF.

The chain employs TRBV29-1 and TRBJ1-1; TRBD1 is a possible D gene (5 bases). The germline CDR1 and CDR2 sequences are SQVTM and ANQGSEA. The CDR3 length is 14 residues. Trimming shortened V by 4 bases and J by 0 bases, and 12 bases separated the two germline ends. CDR3 DNA sequence: TGCAGCGTTGCTAGGGGAGGCCTGAACACTGAAGCTTTCTTT. Amino acid sequence: CSVARGGLNTEAFF.

This sequence joins TRBV28 and TRBJ2-1; 9 bases are shared with TRBD2. V shed 5 bases and J 0 bases; nucleotides not matched to a gene: 5. The CDR3 runs to 16 residues. Germline-derived CDR1 and CDR2 are MDHEN and SYDVKM. CDR3 region: CASSQVGLASYNEQFF. DNA of the CDR3: TGTGCCAGCAGTCAAGTGGGACTAGCCTCCTACAATGAGCAGTTCTTC.

V usage is TRBV18 and J usage is TRBJ1-5; 8 bases match TRBD1. This CDR3 contains 17 residues. CDR1 is KGHSH and CDR2 is LQKENI in the germline V gene. The V segment lost 3 bases and the J segment 1 base; nucleotides outside the gene matches: 8. The CDR3 sequence: CASSPPHWTGSNQPQHF. As DNA, the CDR3 is TGTGCCAGCTCACCGCCCCACTGGACAGGGAGCAATCAGCCCCAGCATTTT.

The chain uses TRBV25-1 and TRBJ2-1; 11 nucleotides match TRBD2. V gave up 4 bases and J gave up 8 bases; unmatched junction bases: 7. CDR1 and CDR2 (germline): MGHDK, SYGVNS. CDR3 length: 15 amino acids. CDR3 residues: CASSALAGGIDEQFF. In DNA form, the CDR3 reads TGTGCCAGCAGTGCGCTAGCGGGAGGTATTGATGAGCAGTTCTTC. Drawing the rest from reference TRBV25-1 and TRBJ2-1, the complete variable domain is EADIYQTPRYLVIGTGKKITLECSQTMGHDKMYWYQQDPGMELHLIHYSYGVNSTEKGDLSSESTVSRIRTEHFPLTLESARPSHTSQYLCASSALAGGIDEQFFGPGTRLTVL.

Only one count was recorded for this clone. V usage is TRBV28 and J usage is TRBJ2-1, with 9 bases aligning to TRBD1. With 6 bases clipped from V and 5 bases from J, the junction kept 8 bases outside the gene matches. This CDR3 region has 15 residues. Germline V gene sequence: CDR1 MDHEN, CDR2 SYDVKM. The CDR3 DNA reads as TGTGCCAGCAGCCCAGCCGGGACAGGGAACAATGAGCAGTTCTTC. Translating it yields CASSPAGTGNNEQFF.

The chain is built from TRBV7-2 and TRBJ2-7; 13 bases match TRBD2. V was clipped by 2 bases and J by 2 bases; unmatched bases: 9. This CDR3 spans 18 amino acids. Germline V gene lookup returns CDR1 SGHTA and CDR2 FQGNSA. The CDR3 region has the DNA TGTGCCAGCAGCTTACAACTAGCGGGGGGGGGAGCGGCCTACGAGCAGTACTTC. As protein: CASSLQLAGGGAAYEQYF.